This T cell receptor beta chain comes out of a study of tumor-infiltrating lymphocytes in primary liver carcinoma. On the study more broadly: Men as well as women, aged 30 to 69 years, made up the patients.

The source material, roughly 18-32 mg of unsorted bulk tissue, was used to co-extract RNA and DNA. Every tumor yielded five separate sampled regions. Uniformly, tumor samples exhibited a viable tumor cell fraction exceeding 85%. CDR1 is LGHNA and CDR2 is YSLEER in the germline V gene. This CDR3 spans 16 amino acids. The V and J ends lost 0 bases and 0 bases respectively, with 9 bases between them. The researchers produced TCR beta cDNA from 500 ng total RNA with a constant-region primer. ARM-PCR was slightly modified, and three nested multiplex PCR rounds with it gave rise to the TCR beta libraries. The two initial PCR rounds, about 9 cycles each, used TRBV1-TRBV30 forward and C-beta reverse primers. TCRdb re-called the multiplex PCR reads through MiXCR, storing one row per CDR3 protein. This table has 30,000 to 40,000 distinct CDR3 sequences, just under 75% appearing once.

What was sequenced was liver tumor tissue from sampling region 4. Subset: tumor region T4, right-lateral pole. This receptor was obtained from a man aged 35-49 years with primary liver carcinoma and hepatitis B virus infection. This chain uses TRBV4-3 with TRBJ2-1; a possible D gene is TRBD2 (6 bases). CDR3 sequence (DNA): TGCGCCAGCAGCCAAGATGCGGGAAGCTCCTACAATGAGCAGTTCTTC. Translated, it gives CASSQDAGSSYNEQFF.